These 2 T cell receptor beta chains were sequenced from one sample in a study of T-cell reconstitution after alpha-beta-depleted transplantation in children. The TCRbeta library incorporated unique molecular identifiers. TCRdb re-derived calls from the PCR reads in MiXCR, one entry per CDR3 protein. Found here are 640,000 or so distinct CDR3 sequences, 16% of them singletons; the top ten hold approximately 1%. Source: PBMCs from the stem cell graft donor, taken from the stem cell graft. These TCRs come from a human donor who donated a stem cell graft to a child with acute myeloid leukemia.

This clonotype was observed a few times. The CDR3: CASSYSLGTEAFF. As DNA, the CDR3 is TGTGCCAGCAGTTACTCGTTGGGCACTGAAGCTTTCTTT. This chain connects TRBV6-5 to TRBJ1-1; D ambiguous. Between the trimmed V and J ends, which lost 0 bases and 4 bases, there was a span of 6 bases. Per germline, CDR1 MNHEY and CDR2 SVGAGI. The CDR3 spans 13 residues.

The chain carries TRBV7-2 and TRBJ2-2; maybe TRBD1 (5 bases). V lost 6 bases to trimming and J lost 5 bases, with 10 bases between them. There are 13 residues in the CDR3. Germline CDR1 is SGHTA and CDR2 is FQGNSA. The CDR3 DNA reads TGTGCCAGCAGGACAGTGAAAACCGGGGAGCTGTTTTTT. Amino acid sequence: CASRTVKTGELFF.